Below are 2 T cell receptor beta chains sequenced from a single sample in a study of OX40 agonist ivuxolimab in advanced cancers. The data were produced by immunoSEQ multiplex PCR, yet TCRdb's version contains in-frame clones alone and is incomplete. In the table there are approximately 61,000 clones, 89% of which are singletons. The material sequenced was CD4+ or CD8+ T cells sorted from blood, taken in a trial of the OX40 agonist ivuxolimab. All receptors come from an adult with an advanced solid tumor such as melanoma, head and neck, liver or kidney cancer.

This chain connects TRBV9 to TRBJ1-5, with D possibly matching TRBD1 (6 bases). The CDR3 covers 15 residues. The V end was cut by 4 bases, the J end by 3 bases, with 14 bases between. The V gene's germline CDR1 is SGDLS and CDR2 YYNGEE. The CDR3 protein is CASSSVQGPNQPQHF. CDR3 in DNA: TGTGCCAGCAGCTCCGTTCAGGGGCCCAATCAGCCCCAGCATTTT.

The chain is built from TRBV6-6 and TRBJ1-2; D not resolved. This CDR3 has 13 residues. V was shortened by 6 bases and J by 4 bases, with 12 bases between the two germline ends. The V gene's germline CDR1 is MNHNY and CDR2 SVGAGI (reference sequence). The CDR3: CASSPADPYGYTF. CDR3 DNA: TGTGCCAGCAGCCCAGCCGACCCCTATGGCTACACCTTC.